This entry lists 28 T cell receptor beta chains sequenced from one sample in a study of cytomegalovirus exposure and HLA in healthy donors. Both 60 Vbeta primers and 13 Jbeta primers went into the PCR. Data came from immunoSEQ multiplex PCR; TCRdb stores just in-frame clones and leaves some out. The sample table sets out 130,000 to 150,000 clones. Sequenced: PBMCs. The receptors shown here come from a male donor in good health and CMV-seronegative.

V and J are TRBV5-1 and TRBJ2-1; 12 nucleotides line up with TRBD2. This CDR3 spans 16 amino acids. Trimming removed 4 bases from V and 6 bases from J; junction bases left unmatched: 8. Germline CDR1 reads SGHRS; CDR2 reads YFSETQ. CDR3 protein: CASSLVTSGGFNEQFF. CDR3 in DNA: TGCGCCAGCAGCCTAGTGACTAGCGGGGGTTTCAATGAGCAGTTCTTC.

The chain couples TRBV2 to TRBJ1-1; 7 nucleotides match TRBD1. The V and J ends lost 3 bases and 8 bases, in that order; junction bases with no gene match: 12. This CDR3 comprises 15 residues. CDR1 is SNHLY, CDR2 FYNNEI, per germline. CDR3 in DNA: TGTGCCAGCAGTGATCGGGCCAGACAGGGCTCCGAAGCTTTCTTT. Translating it yields CASSDRARQGSEAFF.

The gene calls are TRBV29-1 and TRBJ2-1; D might be TRBD1 (6 bases). CDR1 is SQVTM and CDR2 is ANQGSEA in the germline V gene. CDR3 length equals 14 residues. V was cut by 7 bases and J by 9 bases, with 22 bases left in between. CDR3 coding DNA: TGCAGCGGACTTTCTGGGGGCACGGGTGGTGAGCAGTTCTTC. Translated, it gives CSGLSGGTGGEQFF.

The V gene is TRBV7-2, the J gene TRBJ2-3; 10 nucleotides align to TRBD2. The germline CDR1 and CDR2 sequences are SGHTA and FQGNSA. With V trimmed by 4 bases and J by 7 bases, 14 bases remained unmatched. The CDR3 runs 17 residues. CDR3 protein: CASSYRDLSGRRNTQYF. The CDR3 region has the DNA TGTGCCAGCAGCTACCGCGACCTTAGCGGGAGGAGAAATACGCAGTATTTT.

The V gene is TRBV30, the J gene TRBJ1-6; 9 bases align to TRBD1. The CDR3 is 15 amino acids. Germline-derived CDR1 and CDR2 are GTSNPN and SVGIG (reference sequence). The V and J ends lost 8 bases and 7 bases, in that order; junction bases with no gene match: 12. CDR3 sequence reads: CAGRGGTGRNSPLHF. CDR3 in DNA: TGTGCCGGCCGAGGGGGGACAGGGAGGAATTCACCCCTCCACTTT.

The chain couples TRBV15 to TRBJ2-1; D is perhaps TRBD1 (5 bases). Germline CDR1 is LNHNV and CDR2 is YYDKDF (reference sequence). V was trimmed by 1 base and J by 10 bases, leaving 17 bases between them. This CDR3 is built from 15 residues. In DNA form, the CDR3 reads TGTGCCACCAGCAGAGGCCAGGGCTCCTTCGCCGAGCAGTTCTTC. It specifies CATSRGQGSFAEQFF.

The chain carries TRBV19 and TRBJ2-1; the D gene is possibly TRBD2 (5 bases). Trimming shortened V by 6 bases and J by 9 bases, and 21 bases separated the two germline ends. Germline V CDR1 and CDR2: LNHDA, SQIVND (reference sequence). This CDR3 region has 15 residues. The CDR3 here is CASSPLSPLAGEQFF. Written as DNA, the CDR3 is TGTGCCAGTAGCCCCCTCTCGCCTCTAGCAGGTGAGCAGTTCTTC.

Points on this clone: Other DNA variants within this sample encode the same CDR3. The chain employs TRBV30 and TRBJ2-5; 14 nucleotides align to TRBD2. V lost 0 bases to trimming and J lost 0 bases; unmatched junction nucleotides: 9. This CDR3 region has 19 residues. Germline lookup yields CDR1 GTSNPN and CDR2 SVGIG (reference sequence). This chain's CDR3 is CAWSVQRTSGRRYQETQYF. In nucleotides, the CDR3 is TGTGCCTGGAGTGTACAGAGGACTAGCGGGAGGAGGTACCAAGAGACCCAGTACTTC.

This sequence joins TRBV13 and TRBJ1-2; TRBD1 matches 7 bases. The germline CDR1 and CDR2 sequences are PRHDT and FYEKMQ (reference sequence). CDR3 length: 13 residues. Trimming took 4 bases from V and 5 from J; bases not matched to a gene: 4. The chain's CDR3 is CASSSQQGYGYTF. CDR3 sequence (DNA): TGTGCCAGCAGCTCGCAACAGGGGTATGGCTACACCTTC.

The V gene is TRBV7-9, the J gene TRBJ1-4, with 7 bases fitting TRBD1. The germline gives CDR1 SEHNR, CDR2 FQNEAQ (reference sequence). Trimming at V came to 5 bases and at J to 10 bases, leaving 13 bases not matched to a gene. This CDR3 is built from 15 residues. The CDR3 DNA sequence: TGTGCCAGCAGCAGTACGACAGGGAGCTCTCTAAAACTGTTTTTT. Residues: CASSSTTGSSLKLFF.

V usage is TRBV4-2 and J usage is TRBJ1-4; D not resolved. The CDR3 is made up of 16 amino acids. CDR1 is LGHNA, CDR2 YNFKEQ, per germline. Trimming removed 4 bases from V and 4 bases from J, with 16 bases in between. CDR3 in amino acids: CASSLRSRSINEKLFF. CDR3 nucleotides: TGTGCCAGCAGCCTCAGAAGCAGGTCCATTAATGAAAAACTGTTTTTT.

The chain is built from TRBV5-1 and TRBJ2-1; the D is unclear. The germline V gene encodes CDR1 SGHRS and CDR2 YFSETQ. V was shortened by 0 bases and J by 8 bases, with 6 bases between the two germline ends. The CDR3 contains 12 residues. CDR3 coding DNA: TGCGCCAGCAGCTTGGGTCTAGATGAGCAGTTCTTC. Its protein product is CASSLGLDEQFF.

The chain joins TRBV6-1 to TRBJ2-7, with 7 bases fitting TRBD1. Germline loops: CDR1 MNHNS, CDR2 SASEGT. After removal of 6 bases from V and 3 bases from J, the junction contained 2 bases not matched to a gene. CDR3 size: 12 residues. CDR3: CASSRDSYEQYF. The CDR3 DNA is TGTGCCAGCAGCCGGGACAGCTACGAGCAGTACTTC.

The V call is TRBV4-3, the J call TRBJ2-7, with D hard to call. Trimming left V 3 bases short and J 6 bases short, with 9 bases between. CDR3 length: 12 amino acids. Germline assignment: CDR1 LGHNA and CDR2 YSLEER. The CDR3 DNA reads as TGCGCCAGCAGCCATGACTTCACCGAGCAGTACTTC. Its translation is CASSHDFTEQYF.

The chain joins TRBV6-1 to TRBJ1-5, with 7 nucleotides matching TRBD1. With 6 bases clipped from V and 1 base from J, the junction kept 6 bases outside the gene matches. The CDR3 length is 15 residues. Germline V gene sequence: CDR1 MNHNS, CDR2 SASEGT. This CDR3 reads CASRTGTESNQPQHF. CDR3 coding DNA: TGTGCCAGCAGAACCGGGACAGAGAGCAATCAGCCCCAGCATTTT.

The chain uses TRBV6-5 and TRBJ1-2, with D possibly matching TRBD1 (5 bases). V was shortened by 4 bases and J by 1 base, with 16 bases between the two germline ends. CDR3 length: 16 residues. The germline V gene encodes CDR1 MNHEY and CDR2 SVGAGI. CDR3 loop: CASSLSSGFVNYGYTF. CDR3 DNA sequence: TGTGCCAGCAGTTTATCCTCAGGGTTCGTTAACTATGGCTACACCTTC.

V is TRBV4-3 and J is TRBJ2-1, with a weak D call TRBD2 (6 bases). This CDR3 has 18 residues. The germline V gene has CDR1 LGHNA and CDR2 YSLEER. The V and J ends lost 2 bases and 0 bases respectively, with 17 bases between them. CDR3 DNA sequence: TGCGCCAGCAGCCAATTCTTGGGACTCGATAGCTCCTACAATGAGCAGTTCTTC. This sequence encodes CASSQFLGLDSSYNEQFF.

A note on this clone: Distinct nucleotide sequences in the sample also encode this CDR3. V is TRBV27 and J is TRBJ2-7, with D possibly TRBD1 on 6 matching bases. V lost 4 bases, J lost 0 bases, and 10 bases lay in between. Germline-derived CDR1 and CDR2 are MNHEY and SMNVEV (reference sequence). The CDR3 totals 14 residues. In DNA, the CDR3 is TGTGCCAGCAGTTCACAGGGTCTCTCCTACGAGCAGTACTTC. Translated: CASSSQGLSYEQYF.

The CDR3 sequence is CSAPDRSGNQPQHF. As DNA, the CDR3 is TGCAGCGCCCCCGACAGGTCTGGCAATCAGCCCCAGCATTTT. This rearrangement joins TRBV29-1 to TRBJ1-5; perhaps TRBD1 as D (6 bases). This CDR3 is built from 14 residues. Germline V gene sequence: CDR1 SQVTM, CDR2 ANQGSEA. Between the trimmed V and J ends, which lost 7 bases and 2 bases, there was a span of 15 bases. Drawing the rest from reference TRBV29-1 and TRBJ1-5, the complete variable domain is SAVISQKPSRDICQRGTSLTIQCQVDSQVTMMFWYRQQPGQSLTLIATANQGSEATYESGFVIDKFPISRPNLTFSTLTVSNMSPEDSSIYLCSAPDRSGNQPQHFGDGTRLSIL.

The chain links TRBV5-6 to TRBJ1-2; 9 positions agree with TRBD1. This CDR3 region has 17 residues. Trimming cost V 3 bases and J 1 base; bases outside gene matches: 10. Germline loops: CDR1 SGHDT, CDR2 YYEEEE. The CDR3 reads CASSWPGQGGFNYGYTF. The CDR3 bases are TGTGCCAGCAGCTGGCCGGGACAGGGAGGATTTAACTATGGCTACACCTTC. Looking up the rest from reference TRBV5-6 and TRBJ1-2 gives the full variable domain: DAGVTQSPTHLIKTRGQQVTLRCSPKSGHDTVSWYQQALGQGPQFIFQYYEEEERQRGNFPDRFSGHQFPNYSSELNVNALLLGDSALYLCASSWPGQGGFNYGYTFGSGTRLTVV.

This rearrangement joins TRBV29-1 to TRBJ1-1; D might be TRBD1 (5 bases). CDR3 size: 16 residues. The V and J ends lost 2 bases and 0 bases respectively, with 16 bases between them. Germline-derived CDR1 and CDR2 are SQVTM and ANQGSEA. The CDR3 loop reads CSVEPVPGRVNTEAFF. CDR3 nucleotides: TGCAGCGTTGAACCAGTACCAGGGAGGGTGAACACTGAAGCTTTCTTT.

The V gene is TRBV7-2, the J gene TRBJ1-2; D gene ambiguous. This CDR3 is built from 15 residues. With 5 bases removed from V and 1 base from J, the gap between germline ends came to 14 bases. The germline CDR1 and CDR2 sequences are SGHTA and FQGNSA. The CDR3 DNA follows: TGTGCCAGCAGCCCCTCCGGGAAAAATAACTATGGCTACACCTTC. Encoded protein: CASSPSGKNNYGYTF.

The rearrangement uses TRBV28 and TRBJ1-5; TRBD1 might be the D (5 bases). The germline V gene encodes CDR1 MDHEN and CDR2 SYDVKM. This CDR3 region has 17 residues. The ends were cut back, 3 bases at V and 1 base at J, with 16 bases in the middle. CDR3 region: CASSFGTGGWSNQPQHF. The CDR3, as DNA: TGTGCCAGCAGTTTCGGGACGGGGGGTTGGAGCAATCAGCCCCAGCATTTT.

The chain has TRBV5-6 and TRBJ1-5, with 7 bases lining up with TRBD1. V shed 0 bases, J shed 3 bases, and the junction held 6 bases outside the gene matches. Germline CDR1 is SGHDT and CDR2 is YYEEEE. The length of the CDR3 is 16 residues. CDR3 sequence (DNA): TGTGCCAGCAGCTTGGCGACAGGGAAGGTCAATCAGCCCCAGCATTTT. Its translation: CASSLATGKVNQPQHF.

The chain employs TRBV28 and TRBJ1-1; 8 positions match TRBD1. J lost 11 bases, V lost 2 bases, and 16 bases had no gene match. The CDR3 contains 16 residues. Germline V gene lookup returns CDR1 MDHEN and CDR2 SYDVKM. CDR3 nucleotides: TGTGCCAGCAGTTTAGTCCAGGGGGCCAACGCTTTCTATGCTTTCTTT. It specifies CASSLVQGANAFYAFF.

The chain carries TRBV27 and TRBJ1-1; D call uncertain. Trimming left V 2 bases short and J 1 base short, with 5 bases between. Germline V gene lookup returns CDR1 MNHEY and CDR2 SMNVEV (reference sequence). This CDR3 spans 13 amino acids. CDR3 DNA sequence: TGTGCCAGCAGTTTACCCGGGAACACTGAAGCTTTCTTT. This gives the protein CASSLPGNTEAFF.

The chain couples TRBV28 to TRBJ1-2; possibly TRBD1 for D (6 bases). The CDR3 spans 15 residues. V dropped 1 base and J dropped 4 bases, with 13 bases sitting between them. Germline V CDR1 and CDR2: MDHEN, SYDVKM. The CDR3 nucleotides read TGTGCCAGCAGTTTATCACAGGGTTTTGGCTATGGCTACACCTTC. Encoded protein: CASSLSQGFGYGYTF.

The chain recombines TRBV30 with TRBJ2-7; D remains unclear. The CDR3 has 12 residues. The germline V and J ends were trimmed by 2 bases and 3 bases, with 8 bases remaining between them. Germline V lookup: CDR1 GTSNPN, CDR2 SVGIG (reference sequence). The CDR3 DNA sequence: TGTGCCTGGAGTCTCCTCAGCTACGAGCAGTACTTC. Amino acids: CAWSLLSYEQYF.